A single sample is the source of the 27 T cell receptor beta chains below, sequenced in a study of cytomegalovirus exposure and HLA in healthy donors (dated by TCRdb to about 2017). Library prep was done by the immunoSEQ multiplex PCR assay. The multiplex PCR relied on a mix of 60 forward primers for TCR Vbeta segments and 13 reverse primers for TCR Jbeta segments. TCRdb holds this immuneACCESS table with in-frame rearrangements only. Some clones are missing; in checked studies, unresolved V genes explain under half, and the rest has no known cause. The sample table contains about 92,000 clones; only one count was recorded for around 80% of them. The ten largest make up 2% to 2.5% of the sample. The source material was PBMCs. The receptors come from a man between 18 and 35 years old in good health and CMV-seronegative.

The rearrangement joins TRBV2 to TRBJ1-2, with D possibly TRBD1 on 5 matching bases. The germline V gene has CDR1 SNHLY and CDR2 FYNNEI. Trimming left V 2 bases short and J 7 bases short, with 5 bases between. The CDR3 totals 11 residues. The CDR3 protein is CASSERGGYTF. The CDR3, as DNA: TGTGCCAGCAGTGAAAGGGGTGGCTACACCTTC.

The rearrangement links TRBV2 to TRBJ1-1; D possibly corresponds to TRBD1 (5 bases). The V end lost 9 bases, the J end lost 11 bases, and 22 bases lay between the germline ends. This CDR3 has 13 residues. Looked up from germline, CDR1 is SNHLY and CDR2 is FYNNEI. The CDR3 region has the DNA TGTGCCAGTGGGGCCGGCTTCCCCCCATGGGCTTTCTTT. Protein product: CASGAGFPPWAFF.

The chain joins TRBV27 to TRBJ1-1, with no clear D. The CDR3 sequence is 15 residues long. The V gene's germline CDR1 is MNHEY and CDR2 SMNVEV (reference sequence). Trimming cost V 3 bases and J 2 bases, with 13 bases left between them. The CDR3, as DNA: TGTGCCAGCAGTTTCTCCCCCCACAGCAACACTGAAGCTTTCTTT. Protein: CASSFSPHSNTEAFF.

The chain combines TRBV7-2 with TRBJ1-1; D is possibly TRBD1 (5 bases). There are 14 residues in the CDR3. V was clipped by 5 bases and J by 1 base, with 11 bases between them. The germline CDR1 and CDR2 sequences are SGHTA and FQGNSA. CDR3 loop: CASSRPGGNTEAFF. CDR3 coding DNA: TGTGCCAGCAGCCGACCCGGGGGGAACACTGAAGCTTTCTTT.

The V gene is TRBV6-5, the J gene TRBJ1-1, with D maybe TRBD1 (5 bases). From germline, CDR1 is MNHEY and CDR2 SVGAGI. The CDR3 spans 14 residues. With 2 bases removed from V and 7 bases from J, the gap between germline ends came to 14 bases. In nucleotides, the CDR3 is TGTGCCAGCAGTTACACCGACAGTGAGTTTGAAGCTTTCTTT. Translating gives CASSYTDSEFEAFF.

The V call is TRBV9, the J call TRBJ2-3, with 9 bases aligning to TRBD2. CDR3 length equals 18 residues. The germline gives CDR1 SGDLS, CDR2 YYNGEE. The V and J ends lost 1 base and 1 base, in that order; junction bases with no gene match: 10. The CDR3 coding sequence is TGTGCCAGCAGCGTATCAGCGGGGGGAAATGATGGCACAGATACGCAGTATTTT. Amino acid sequence: CASSVSAGGNDGTDTQYF.

The CDR3 is CASSATGDEVGYTF. Written as DNA, the CDR3 is TGTGCCAGCTCAGCCACCGGAGACGAGGTGGGCTACACCTTC. The chain is built from TRBV18 and TRBJ1-2; D unresolved. Trimming removed 5 bases at V and 8 bases at J, with 18 bases between. Germline V lookup: CDR1 KGHSH, CDR2 LQKENI. The CDR3 is 14 residues long. The entire variable domain, with the rest obtained from reference TRBV18 and TRBJ1-2, is as follows: NAGVMQNPRHLVRRRGQEARLRCSPMKGHSHVYWYRQLPEEGLKFMVYLQKENIIDESGMPKERFSAEFPKEGPSILRIQQVVRGDSAAYFCASSATGDEVGYTFGSGTRLTVV.

CDR3 amino acids: CASSLWDSYTGELFF. The CDR3 nucleotides are TGTGCCAGCAGCTTATGGGACAGTTACACCGGGGAGCTGTTTTTT. V gene TRBV13 combines with J gene TRBJ2-2; TRBD1 agrees at 7 bases. The germline CDR1 and CDR2 sequences are PRHDT and FYEKMQ (reference sequence). This CDR3 region has 15 residues. J lost 3 bases, V lost 2 bases, and 3 bases had no gene match.

This clone was seen only once. The rearrangement joins TRBV6-5 to TRBJ2-3; D possibly corresponds to TRBD2 (5 bases). CDR1 MNHEY and CDR2 SVGAGI come from the germline V gene. The CDR3 is made up of 15 amino acids. Trimming removed 6 bases from V and 6 bases from J, with 19 bases in between. The CDR3 sequence: CASSGDYTPSDTQYF. The CDR3 DNA reads TGTGCCAGCAGCGGAGACTATACCCCTTCGGATACGCAGTATTTT.

The chain carries TRBV19 and TRBJ2-1, with D hard to call. Germline V gene sequence: CDR1 LNHDA, CDR2 SQIVND (reference sequence). This CDR3 has 13 amino acids. The V end was cut by 2 bases, the J end by 7 bases, with 9 bases between. DNA of the CDR3: TGTGCCAGTAGTATACTGCTTCTAAATGAGCAGTTCTTC. It translates to CASSILLLNEQFF. The entire variable domain, with the rest obtained from reference TRBV19 and TRBJ2-1, is as follows: DGGITQSPKYLFRKEGQNVTLSCEQNLNHDAMYWYRQDPGQGLRLIYYSQIVNDFQKGDIAEGYSVSREKKESFPLTVTSAQKNPTAFYLCASSILLLNEQFFGPGTRLTVL.

J is TRBJ2-7 and V is TRBV5-1; a possible D gene is TRBD2 (7 bases). This CDR3 has 15 amino acids. The V gene lost 0 bases and the J gene lost 3 bases, with 13 bases spanning the gap. From germline, CDR1 is SGHRS and CDR2 YFSETQ. The CDR3: CASSLEGGRIYEQYF. CDR3 sequence (DNA): TGCGCCAGCAGCTTGGAGGGGGGGCGAATCTACGAGCAGTACTTC.

V gene TRBV9 combines with J gene TRBJ1-3, with TRBD1 identical over 8 bases. The CDR3 is 16 amino acids. CDR1 and CDR2 (germline): SGDLS, YYNGEE. Trimming at V came to 4 bases and at J to 0 bases, leaving 6 bases not matched to a gene. For the CDR3, the DNA is TGTGCCAGCAGCCGACAGGGGCCAATCTCTGGAAACACCATATATTTT. Its protein product is CASSRQGPISGNTIYF.

This clone was found once. The chain uses TRBV7-3 and TRBJ2-3; TRBD2 matches at 8 bases. The CDR3 is 15 residues long. Looked up from germline, CDR1 is SGHTA and CDR2 is FQGTGA. After removal of 5 bases from V and 7 bases from J, the junction contained 11 bases not matched to a gene. CDR3 protein: CASSLGTSSANTQYF. The CDR3 DNA is TGTGCCAGCAGCCTCGGGACTAGTTCCGCAAATACGCAGTATTTT.

CDR3 loop: CSVLQTKEQFF. CDR3 coding DNA: TGCAGCGTCCTACAGACGAAGGAGCAGTTCTTC. V gene TRBV29-1 combines with J gene TRBJ2-1, with unresolved D. The CDR3 covers 11 residues. Looked up from germline, CDR1 is SQVTM and CDR2 is ANQGSEA. V was cut by 6 bases and J by 10 bases, with 13 bases left in between.

The chain has TRBV4-1 and TRBJ1-6, with TRBD1 as a possible D gene (5 bases). CDR3 length: 17 amino acids. V shed 4 bases and J shed 6 bases, with 19 bases lying between them. Germline CDR1 and CDR2: MGHRA and YSYEKL. This CDR3 is CASSRMRLGAPNSPLHF. The DNA of the CDR3 is TGCGCCAGCAGCCGGATGAGGTTAGGGGCGCCTAATTCACCCCTCCACTTT.

The rearrangement joins TRBV15 to TRBJ1-5; a possible D gene is TRBD1 (6 bases). Germline CDR1 is LNHNV and CDR2 is YYDKDF (reference sequence). This CDR3 spans 15 amino acids. V was trimmed by 0 bases and J by 7 bases, leaving 13 bases between them. The CDR3 DNA sequence: TGTGCCACCAGCAGAGATACAGGGCGGGAGCAGCCCCAGCATTTT. Protein: CATSRDTGREQPQHF.

This chain joins TRBV5-1 and TRBJ2-7, with 8 bases aligning to TRBD1. This CDR3 spans 15 amino acids. V shed 0 bases, J shed 7 bases, and the junction held 9 bases outside the gene matches. The germline V gene has CDR1 SGHRS and CDR2 YFSETQ. CDR3 protein: CASSLVGQEVSEQYF. CDR3 nucleotide sequence: TGCGCCAGCAGCTTGGTGGGACAGGAAGTCTCTGAGCAGTACTTC.

The chain joins TRBV7-6 to TRBJ2-7; 9 bases line up with TRBD1. Unmatched junction bases numbered 4, after V lost 4 bases and J lost 6 bases. Germline CDR1 is SGHVS and CDR2 is FNYEAQ. There are 13 residues in the CDR3. The CDR3 sequence: CASSSIQGAEQYF. In nucleotides, the CDR3 is TGTGCCAGCAGCTCAATACAGGGGGCCGAGCAGTACTTC.

The sample holds one count of this clone. This chain joins TRBV27 and TRBJ1-1, with a weak D call TRBD1 (5 bases). This CDR3 region has 16 residues. Germline values: CDR1 MNHEY, CDR2 SMNVEV (reference sequence). Trimming removed 2 bases from V and 4 bases from J, with 17 bases in between. The CDR3 coding sequence is TGTGCCAGCAGTTTACTTCATACAGGTTATGGCACTGAAGCTTTCTTT. Translated, it gives CASSLLHTGYGTEAFF.

V gene TRBV5-1 combines with J gene TRBJ1-1; 7 positions match TRBD1. This CDR3 is built from 12 residues. Trimming removed 2 bases from V and 8 bases from J; junction bases left unmatched: 3. Per the germline V gene, CDR1 is SGHRS and CDR2 is YFSETQ. The DNA of the CDR3 is TGCGCCAGCAGCTTCGTGGGACAGGAAGCTTTCTTT. Amino acid sequence: CASSFVGQEAFF.

The rearrangement joins TRBV2 to TRBJ1-1; 8 bases agree with TRBD1. The CDR3 extends over 15 amino acids. V shed 7 bases and J 4 bases; nucleotides not matched to a gene: 11. Germline values: CDR1 SNHLY, CDR2 FYNNEI. CDR3 in DNA: TGTGCCAGCAACCAGGGACAGGTTGGCGGCACTGAAGCTTTCTTT. This gives the protein CASNQGQVGGTEAFF.

This clone came up once. The chain employs TRBV27 and TRBJ2-1; no clear D. V was pared by 6 bases and J by 12 bases, with 12 bases between. This CDR3 contains 11 residues. The germline V gene has CDR1 MNHEY and CDR2 SMNVEV (reference sequence). The CDR3 DNA follows: TGTGCCAGCAGGGGCCCTGTCGTGCAGTTCTTC. It codes for CASRGPVVQFF.

V usage is TRBV5-4 and J usage is TRBJ1-3; D may be TRBD1 (6 bases). CDR1 is SGHNT and CDR2 is YYREEE in the germline V gene (reference sequence). V lost 4 bases and J 8 bases, leaving 19 bases between the germline ends. The CDR3 runs 15 residues. Here the CDR3 reads CASSPSGTNLDTIYF. CDR3 coding DNA: TGTGCCAGCAGCCCCTCCGGGACAAATTTAGACACCATATATTTT. The full variable domain, its missing parts supplied by reference TRBV5-4 and TRBJ1-3, is ETGVTQSPTHLIKTRGQQVTLRCSSQSGHNTVSWYQQALGQGPQFIFQYYREEENGRGNFPPRFSGLQFPNYSSELNVNALELDDSALYLCASSPSGTNLDTIYFGEGSWLTVV.

The chain carries TRBV10-3 and TRBJ1-4, with 9 bases fitting TRBD1. V was pared by 3 bases and J by 7 bases, with 6 bases of the junction left unmatched. CDR1 is ENHRY and CDR2 is SYGVKD in the germline V gene. The CDR3 runs to 15 residues. Written as DNA, the CDR3 is TGTGCCATCAGTGACGGACAGGGGACGGGTGAAAAACTGTTTTTT. This encodes CAISDGQGTGEKLFF.

The chain carries TRBV2 and TRBJ2-7, with a tentative D call TRBD1 (6 bases). There are 13 residues in the CDR3. Trimming removed 4 bases at V and 6 bases at J, with 13 bases between. From germline, CDR1 is SNHLY and CDR2 FYNNEI. The CDR3 sequence: CASSGGQLGEQYF. CDR3 sequence (DNA): TGTGCCAGCAGTGGGGGACAACTAGGCGAGCAGTACTTC. Complete variable domain (other parts from reference TRBV2 and TRBJ2-7): EPEVTQTPSHQVTQMGQEVILRCVPISNHLYFYWYRQILGQKVEFLVSFYNNEISEKSEIFDDQFSVERPDGSNFTLKIRSTKLEDSAMYFCASSGGQLGEQYFGPGTRLTVT.

This chain uses TRBV5-1 with TRBJ2-7; tentatively, D is TRBD1 (7 bases). CDR1 is SGHRS, CDR2 YFSETQ, per germline. V was clipped by 0 bases and J by 4 bases, with 11 bases between them. The CDR3 loop spans 14 amino acids. CDR3 amino acids: CASSLAAGGYEQYF. CDR3 DNA sequence: TGCGCCAGCAGCTTGGCCGCAGGGGGGTACGAGCAGTACTTC.

In DNA form, the CDR3 reads TGCGCCAGCAGCCTAGGACAGGCCTTTTCCTATGGCTACACCTTC. Residues: CASSLGQAFSYGYTF. The J gene is TRBJ1-2, the V gene TRBV5-1; 7 bases agree with TRBD1. Trimming at V came to 4 bases and at J to 4 bases, leaving 10 bases not matched to a gene. Germline CDR1 SGHRS, CDR2 YFSETQ. This CDR3 has 15 residues.